Presented here are 5 T cell receptor beta chains from one specimen sequenced in a study of spatial heterogeneity in lung cancer. TCRdb called the 5' RACE reads again in MiXCR, with one record for every CDR3 protein. Seen here are about 2,800 distinct CDR3 sequences, 9.5% to 14% observed once, and the top ten hold approximately 12%. These receptors' targets are unknown. General study results and limits: Tumor mutation count correlated with how many alpha and beta TCRs expanded intratumorally.

This sample's time point: sample taken at primary tumor resection. The sample in question was lung tumor tissue, obtained at surgery. The source is a male donor with early-stage non-small cell lung cancer.

The V call is TRBV20-1, the J call TRBJ1-1; D is unclear. Germline CDR1 reads DFQATT; CDR2 reads SNEGSKA (reference sequence). The CDR3 sequence is 12 residues long. Trimming shortened V by 1 base and J by 3 bases, and 6 bases separated the two germline ends. The CDR3 is CSARASDTEAFF. In nucleotides, the CDR3 is TGCAGTGCTAGAGCCAGTGACACTGAAGCTTTCTTT.

By share of the sample, this clonotype is medium-sized. This sequence joins TRBV6-1 and TRBJ2-3; perhaps TRBD1 as D (7 bases). Between the trimmed V and J ends, which lost 3 bases and 0 bases, there was a span of 19 bases. Germline V gives CDR1 MNHNS, CDR2 SASEGT. The CDR3 is made up of 18 amino acids. The CDR3 DNA reads TGTGCCAGCAGTGAGGACCCAGGGGGGCTCCCCAGCACAGATACGCAGTATTTT. It yields the protein CASSEDPGGLPSTDTQYF.

Within the sample, this clonotype is medium-sized. The genes are TRBV12-3 or TRBV12-4 and TRBJ2-1; 10 bases are a match to TRBD2. The V gene end was trimmed by 5 bases and the J gene end by 10 bases; junction bases not matched to a gene: 11. CDR3 length: 15 residues. In DNA form, the CDR3 reads TGTGCCAGCAGTCCCGGGCTAGCGGGAGTAGGGGAGCAGTTCTTC. Encoded protein: CASSPGLAGVGEQFF.

This chain uses TRBV20-1 with TRBJ2-7, with D perhaps being TRBD1 or TRBD2 (5 bases each). The CDR3 has 14 residues. Trimming removed 7 bases at V and 2 bases at J, with 18 bases between. Germline V CDR1 and CDR2: DFQATT, SNEGSKA (reference sequence). In DNA form, the CDR3 reads TGCAGTGTTCCGGCCGGGACCCTGCCCTACGAGCAGTACTTC. This gives the protein CSVPAGTLPYEQYF.

By its share, this clonotype is medium-sized. This rearrangement joins TRBV28 to TRBJ2-5; TRBD2 agrees at 10 bases. Germline V gene sequence: CDR1 MDHEN, CDR2 SYDVKM. This CDR3 contains 15 residues. The trim removed 2 bases at V and 8 bases at J, leaving 8 bases unmatched. CDR3 sequence (DNA): TGTGCCAGCAGTTTAGGAGCTAGCGGGGGCCTCACCCAGTACTTC. Protein sequence: CASSLGASGGLTQYF.